A single sample is the source of the 2 T cell receptor beta chains below, sequenced in a study of blood T cells in healthy people across ages. PCR was performed a second time for about 7 to 12 cycles using a sample-barcoded 5' primer and a J-beta primer mix. TCRdb itself ran the 5' RACE reads through MiXCR, one entry per CDR3 protein. The table has roughly 680,000 distinct CDR3 sequences, around 52% seen once. Sequencing was performed on blood. The receptors were sampled from a woman aged 80 or over in good health.

This clonotype showed up many times. The genes are TRBV20-1 and TRBJ2-1, with TRBD2 matching 12 bases. This CDR3 is 19 amino acids long. V lost 0 bases to trimming and J lost 9 bases; unmatched junction nucleotides: 18. Germline CDR1 DFQATT, CDR2 SNEGSKA (reference sequence). The CDR3 region has the DNA TGCAGTGCTAGAGATCGACGACTAGCGGGAGTGGGGGTCGGCGGTGAGCAGTTCTTC. Amino acids: CSARDRRLAGVGVGGEQFF.

On this clonotype itself: This may come from a read error, since a much larger clone is one base off. The CDR3, as DNA: TGCGCCAGCCAATGGGGGGGAGAAGGGACCCAGTACTTC. This encodes CASQWGGEGTQYF. The chain joins TRBV5-1 to TRBJ2-5; 7 bases map to TRBD2. CDR1 SGHRS and CDR2 YFSETQ come from the germline V gene. Trimming at V came to 7 bases and at J to 7 bases, leaving 10 bases not matched to a gene. The CDR3 consists of 13 residues.